This TCR beta chain was retrieved from a study of tumor-infiltrating lymphocytes in oesophageal squamous cell carcinoma. Germline values: CDR1 SGHVS, CDR2 FQNEAQ. The CDR3 has 15 residues. V was shortened by 3 bases and J by 5 bases, with 16 bases between the two germline ends. MiXCR, applied by TCRdb to the PCR reads, yields one record per CDR3 protein. The data hold about 20,000 distinct CDR3 sequences, with about two fifths observed a single time. The source is a male donor with esophageal squamous cell carcinoma. Sequencing input: blood. The genes are TRBV7-8 and TRBJ2-5; D is perhaps TRBD2 (5 bases). CDR3 residues: CASSLFEAVLETQYF. CDR3 coding DNA: TGTGCCAGCAGCTTGTTTGAAGCGGTTCTCGAGACCCAGTACTTC. Based on the CDR3 plus reference TRBV7-8 and TRBJ2-5, the full variable domain is GAGVSQSPRYKVAKRGQDVALRCDPISGHVSLFWYQQALGQGPEFLTYFQNEAQLDKSGLPSDRFFAERPEGSVSTLKIQRTQQEDSAVYLCASSLFEAVLETQYFGPGTRLLVL.